This T cell receptor beta chain was profiled in a study of cytomegalovirus exposure and HLA in healthy donors. Study as a whole: Earlier work reported 100 million to 130 million unique TCR beta sequences from some 180 million T cells.

The PCR contained 60 Vbeta and 13 Jbeta primers. Measured with immunoSEQ multiplex PCR; TCRdb has only the in-frame clones, and not every one. The table records some 160,000 clones, 80% to 85% of them present only once. The germline V gene has CDR1 SGHVS and CDR2 FQNEAQ. The CDR3 length is 14 residues. With 5 bases removed from V and 1 base from J, the gap between germline ends came to 11 bases. Notes on this clone: The antigen is not known.

Study-wide points: It was confirmed in vitro that three of the CMV-associated chains were specific for CMV antigens.

The sequencing sample was made of PBMCs. This clonotype was sampled from a male donor in good health and CMV-seropositive. The chain employs TRBV7-8 and TRBJ1-1, with unresolved D. In DNA, the CDR3 is TGTGCCAGCAGCCCTAGGCGGGGGAACACTGAAGCTTTCTTT. Translating gives CASSPRRGNTEAFF.